The 4 T cell receptor beta chains below were found in one sample sequenced in a study of blood T cell repertoires in COVID-19. The protocol was immunoSEQ multiplex PCR, while the TCRdb copy is restricted to in-frame clones and leaves out a portion. This sample yields around 60,000 clones, of which 75% to 85% are seen a single time; 10% belongs to the top ten. Material: peripheral blood. These receptors were collected from a man aged 50 or older with COVID-19, enrolled during active disease.

This clone appeared a single time. The rearrangement links TRBV7-9 to TRBJ2-2; D may be TRBD2 (5 bases). The CDR3 covers 15 residues. V lost 2 bases to trimming and J lost 0 bases, with 7 bases between them. CDR1 SEHNR and CDR2 FQNEAQ come from the germline V gene (reference sequence). CDR3 DNA: TGTGCCAGCAGCTTAATGGGAGCGAACACCGGGGAGCTGTTTTTT. Translating it yields CASSLMGANTGELFF.

The V gene is TRBV7-9, the J gene TRBJ2-1, with TRBD1 identical over 9 bases. Trimming at V came to 1 base and at J to 5 bases, leaving 0 bases not matched to a gene. In germline, CDR1 is SEHNR, CDR2 FQNEAQ (reference sequence). This CDR3 contains 14 residues. CDR3 in DNA: TGTGCCAGCAGCTTAGGACAGGGGGACAATGAGCAGTTCTTC. The encoded protein is CASSLGQGDNEQFF.

V usage is TRBV19 and J usage is TRBJ1-1; D possibly corresponds to TRBD1 (5 bases). Germline V gene data show CDR1 as LNHDA and CDR2 as SQIVND (reference sequence). There are 13 residues in the CDR3. V shed 1 base and J shed 3 bases, with 6 bases lying between them. CDR3 in amino acids: CASSIGGDTEAFF. The CDR3 nucleotides read TGTGCCAGTAGTATAGGGGGGGACACTGAAGCTTTCTTT.

The CDR3 loop reads CASSGTSGISYNEQFF. CDR3 in DNA: TGTGCCAGCAGCGGTACTAGCGGGATTTCCTACAATGAGCAGTTCTTC. The rearrangement joins TRBV11-2 to TRBJ2-1, with 10 bases fitting TRBD2. Germline V gives CDR1 SGHAT, CDR2 FQNNGV. V shed 5 bases, J shed 1 base, and the junction held 5 bases outside the gene matches. This CDR3 contains 16 residues.